The 18 T cell receptor beta chains given below trace back to one sample, sequenced in a study of vaccination and CD4 T cells after COVID-19. Sequence data for DNA of cultured CD4+ T cells were generated by the Oncomine TCR Beta short-read assay. TCRdb re-called the PCR reads with MiXCR, one entry per CDR3 protein. The sample contains around 13,000 distinct CDR3 sequences, roughly 80% of which appear only once. Which antigens these TCRs recognize remains unknown. Indicated treatment: approximately nine-day PBMC culture with coronavirus spike peptide pools or control peptides (ViraFEST assay). The specimen was CD4+ T cells from blood, cultured in vitro, collected after SARS-CoV-2 vaccination. The origin of the receptors is a human donor who received a COVID-19 vaccine.

The chain combines TRBV24-1 with TRBJ1-3; 8 nucleotides agree with TRBD1. CDR1 KGHDR and CDR2 SFDVKD come from the germline V gene. V lost 4 bases to trimming and J lost 1 base; unmatched junction nucleotides: 8. The CDR3 spans 17 residues. The CDR3 nucleotides are TGTGCCACCAGTGAATTACTTCACAGGGGGTCTGGAAACACCATATATTTT. This encodes CATSELLHRGSGNTIYF.

This clonotype is medium-sized by share. V gene TRBV20-1 combines with J gene TRBJ1-1; no clear D gene. The CDR3 extends over 14 amino acids. V was clipped by 1 base and J by 1 base, with 10 bases between them. Germline V gene lookup returns CDR1 DFQATT and CDR2 SNEGSKA (reference sequence). The CDR3 region is CSARVPGGNTEAFF. For the CDR3, the DNA is TGCAGTGCTAGAGTGCCAGGTGGGAACACTGAAGCTTTCTTT.

The chain links TRBV20-1 to TRBJ1-5, with 11 bases matching TRBD1. The CDR3 is made up of 13 amino acids. Germline CDR1 and CDR2: DFQATT and SNEGSKA (reference sequence). The V segment lost 4 bases and the J segment 5 bases; nucleotides outside the gene matches: 1. For the CDR3, the DNA is TGCAGTGCTACGGGACAGGGGGATCAGCCCCAGCATTTT. Translation gives CSATGQGDQPQHF.

CDR3 bases: TGTGCCAGCAGCCCGGGAGGGGGCAACTATGGCTACACCTTC. Its protein is CASSPGGGNYGYTF. V is TRBV9 and J is TRBJ1-2, with 7 bases identical to TRBD1. In germline, CDR1 is SGDLS, CDR2 YYNGEE. Trimming at V came to 4 bases and at J to 2 bases, leaving 5 bases not matched to a gene. The CDR3 runs 14 residues.

The chain uses TRBV20-1 and TRBJ2-3; D gene unclear. CDR3 size: 14 residues. In germline, CDR1 is DFQATT, CDR2 SNEGSKA (reference sequence). The ends were cut back, 3 bases at V and 0 bases at J, with 10 bases in the middle. CDR3 region: CSARPDRSTDTQYF. The DNA for the CDR3 is TGCAGTGCTAGGCCCGATCGTAGCACAGATACGCAGTATTTT.

The V call is TRBV20-1, the J call TRBJ2-4; 8 bases map to TRBD1. Germline CDR1 and CDR2: DFQATT and SNEGSKA (reference sequence). The CDR3 length is 17 residues. V shed 1 base and J 0 bases; nucleotides not matched to a gene: 8. The CDR3, as DNA: TGCAGTGCTAGAGCATCGGGACAGGCGATAGCCAAAAACATTCAGTACTTC. It codes for CSARASGQAIAKNIQYF.

As to this clonotype: At one end the junction does not follow the germline gene, possibly because of a read error. The rearrangement links TRBV27 to TRBJ1-6; a possible D gene is TRBD1 (5 bases). The CDR3 contains 15 residues. CDR1 is MNHEY, CDR2 SMNVEV, per germline (reference sequence). CDR3 nucleotide sequence: TGCGGCACTTCATCGGGGGGGTTCAATAATTCACCCCTCCACTTT. Its translation is CGTSSGGFNNSPLHF.

This clonotype appeared once. The chain couples TRBV7-2 to TRBJ1-3; D uncertain. CDR3 length equals 14 residues. The V and J ends lost 5 bases and 2 bases respectively, with 10 bases between them. Germline-derived CDR1 and CDR2 are SGHTA and FQGNSA. In nucleotides, the CDR3 is TGTGCCAGCAGCCCAACGTATGCTGGAAACACCATATATTTT. Amino acid sequence: CASSPTYAGNTIYF.

This rearrangement joins TRBV19 to TRBJ1-5, with TRBD1 identical over 9 bases. Germline loops: CDR1 LNHDA, CDR2 SQIVND (reference sequence). V shed 3 bases and J 8 bases; nucleotides not matched to a gene: 14. CDR3 length: 17 amino acids. CDR3 nucleotide sequence: TGTGCCAGTAGTATCCTCCCGGGACAGGGAAAAGGGAAGCCCCAGCATTTT. Translation: CASSILPGQGKGKPQHF.

This CDR3 is CAITAAQGLNTEAFF. The CDR3 DNA reads TGTGCCATCACGGCAGCGCAGGGTTTGAACACTGAAGCTTTCTTT. This sequence joins TRBV10-3 and TRBJ1-1; D is possibly TRBD1 (5 bases). The germline V and J ends were trimmed by 7 bases and 0 bases, with 15 bases remaining between them. From germline, CDR1 is ENHRY and CDR2 SYGVKD. The length of the CDR3 is 15 residues.

CDR3 sequence: CASRKADAHTIYF. DNA of the CDR3: TGTGCCAGCAGAAAAGCCGACGCGCACACCATATATTTT. The chain combines TRBV6-1 with TRBJ1-3; D gene ambiguous. Per the germline V gene, CDR1 is MNHNS and CDR2 is SASEGT. CDR3 length: 13 amino acids. V gave up 6 bases and J gave up 8 bases, with 14 bases separating them.

V gene TRBV21-1 combines with J gene TRBJ1-2; TRBD1 is the table's D call and was not checked against the DNA. TRBV21-1 is assigned pseudogene status. CDR3 length: 18 amino acids. CDR3 protein: CASSKALLFRRGHYGYTF. The CDR3 nucleotides read TGTGCCAGCAGCAAAGCGCTACTTTTTCGCAGGGGACACTATGGCTACACCTTC.

This clonotype was counted a few times. The chain combines TRBV6-1 with TRBJ2-7; TRBD1 agrees at 9 bases. V lost 7 bases to trimming and J lost 3 bases; unmatched junction nucleotides: 13. This CDR3 has 16 amino acids. The V gene's germline CDR1 is MNHNS and CDR2 SASEGT. Here the CDR3 DNA reads TGTGCCAGCAATTCCCCGTTCCGGACAGGGGACTACGAGCAGTACTTC. Its protein product is CASNSPFRTGDYEQYF.

V usage is TRBV20-1 and J usage is TRBJ2-5; D is undetermined. Germline V CDR1 and CDR2: DFQATT, SNEGSKA (reference sequence). The V end lost 2 bases, the J end lost 5 bases, and 6 bases lay between the germline ends. The length of the CDR3 is 11 residues. In DNA, the CDR3 is TGCAGTGCTAGACTCTCGGAGACCCAGTACTTC. Amino acid sequence: CSARLSETQYF.

Within the sample, this clonotype is medium-sized (0.01 to 0.1%). V gene TRBV2 combines with J gene TRBJ2-3, with 10 bases aligning to TRBD2. Germline-derived CDR1 and CDR2 are SNHLY and FYNNEI. The CDR3 is made up of 14 amino acids. V shed 8 bases and J 0 bases; nucleotides not matched to a gene: 2. The CDR3 is CASALAGSTDTQYF. The CDR3 nucleotides are TGTGCCAGCGCACTAGCGGGGAGCACAGATACGCAGTATTTT.

The chain carries TRBV12-3 or TRBV12-4 and TRBJ1-1; D is uncertain. Trimming cost V 3 bases and J 1 base, with 9 bases left between them. The CDR3 length is 14 residues. The CDR3 sequence: CASSLRDKNTEAFF. The CDR3 region has the DNA TGTGCCAGCAGTTTGAGGGATAAGAACACTGAAGCTTTCTTT.

V usage is TRBV2 and J usage is TRBJ1-1, with 7 bases matching TRBD1. Germline values: CDR1 SNHLY, CDR2 FYNNEI. CDR3 length equals 14 residues. J lost 11 bases, V lost 4 bases, and 13 bases had no gene match. The CDR3: CASSVMQGEIGAFF. CDR3 nucleotide sequence: TGTGCCAGCAGTGTCATGCAGGGGGAGATTGGGGCTTTCTTT.

The rearrangement uses TRBV7-2 and TRBJ1-1, with 12 bases fitting TRBD1. Germline V CDR1 and CDR2: SGHTA, FQGNSA. The J segment lost 6 bases and the V segment lost 5 bases, leaving 10 bases of the junction unmatched. The CDR3 is made up of 16 amino acids. This CDR3 is CASSLGDRGRVPEAFF. As DNA, the CDR3 is TGTGCCAGCAGCCTTGGGGACAGGGGGCGAGTACCTGAAGCTTTCTTT. The full variable domain, in which reference TRBV7-2 and TRBJ1-1 provide the parts outside the CDR3, is GAGVSQSPSNKVTEKGKDVELRCDPISGHTALYWYRQSLGQGLEFLIYFQGNSAPDKSGLPSDRFSAERTGGSVSTLTIQRTQQEDSAVYLCASSLGDRGRVPEAFFGQGTRLTVV.